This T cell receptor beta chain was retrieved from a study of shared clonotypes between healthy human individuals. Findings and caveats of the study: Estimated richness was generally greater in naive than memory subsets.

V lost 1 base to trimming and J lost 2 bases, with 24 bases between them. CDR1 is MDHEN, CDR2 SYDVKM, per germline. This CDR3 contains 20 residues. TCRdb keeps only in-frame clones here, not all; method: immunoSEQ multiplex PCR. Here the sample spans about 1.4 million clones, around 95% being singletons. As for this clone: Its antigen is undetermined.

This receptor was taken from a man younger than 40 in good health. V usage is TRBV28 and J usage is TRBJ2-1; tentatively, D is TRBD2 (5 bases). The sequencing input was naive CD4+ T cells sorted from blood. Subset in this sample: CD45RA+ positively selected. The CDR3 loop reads CASSLLELGSAGSAYNEQFF. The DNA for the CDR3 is TGTGCCAGCAGTTTATTGGAGCTCGGGTCCGCGGGTTCGGCCTACAATGAGCAGTTCTTC.